This T cell receptor beta chain was retrieved from a study of cytomegalovirus exposure and HLA in healthy donors (dated by TCRdb to 2015 to 2018). About the investigation overall: According to an earlier analysis of 587 of the donors, about 179 million T cells yielded over 100 million unique TCR beta sequences and approximately 300 Gb of sequence data. An early release that covered about 600 HLA-typed donors contained approximately 320 gigabases of sequencing data and 65 million to 100 million unique TCR sequences. The genetic ancestry cluster associated with self-reported Caucasian donors included 70% to 85% of the roughly 380 genotyped donors. The study aimed to test whether signatures of past pathogen exposure could be identified by cataloging public T cell receptors. Using immunosequencing, the study profiled T cell repertoires from approximately 700 subjects and related those repertoires to cytomegalovirus serostatus. Besides the first cohort of around 700 subjects, a separate validation cohort made up of some 110 different subjects was used. High-throughput TCR immunosequencing, statistical association of individual TCRs with disease status, and machine learning were combined to predict cytomegalovirus infection status. A later analysis re-analyzed previously published TCR beta repertoires from 500 to 700 donors and added high-resolution HLA genotyping to study TCR occurrence patterns. Rather than using new phenotypic data, the later analysis identified candidate immune exposures from TCR beta sequences and from how often those sequences occurred across donors. An earlier analysis of 587 of the donors applied high-throughput TCR beta sequencing to assess whether each TCR beta V gene segment acted as functional or pseudogenic. Alongside the repertoire data, information on donor age, sex, ethnicity and CMV serostatus was compiled. Genome-wide SNP genotypes for about 55% of the roughly 670 donors were used in a later genetic analysis, which treated that subset as a discovery cohort. Every repertoire in the discovery cohort had been generated on one and the same sequencing platform. HLA typing covered class I and class II loci at four-digit resolution. Typing coverage varied by locus: roughly 620-630 donors for A, B, C, DRB1 and DQB1; 500 to 550 for DQA1; about 600 for DPA1; 400 to 480 for DPB1. Because of strong linkage in the cohort, roughly five DR-DQ haplotypes were treated as single units for association and clustering. On average, around 240,000 unique TCR beta nucleotide sequences were sequenced per donor among 350 to 400 genotyped donors of the cohort, with approximately 18% of those sequences being non-productive. Overall study outcomes, separate from this receptor: The classifier was reported to diagnose cytomegalovirus status with high specificity and sensitivity in both the original and validation cohorts. A cluster of highly shared sequence variants was judged likely to be a technical artifact of the sequencing pipeline. A few of the identified cytomegalovirus-associated TCR beta chains were confirmed in vitro to be specific for cytomegalovirus antigens. The authors suggested that the approach could potentially be extended to other disease states and immunological phenotypes. Most TCR sequences were observed very rarely across donors, whereas some public TCRs were present in many individuals. In a later analysis, some 18,000 TCR beta sequences were associated with specific HLA alleles at a false discovery rate of 0.05. Assigning TCR associations to individual alleles was difficult when HLA alleles, especially DR and DQ, strongly co-occurred. A later analysis found that most CMV-associated TCR beta chains appeared HLA-restricted, with HLA associations seemingly driven largely by CMV exposure. CMV serostatus was the only immune exposure information available for the cohort. In an earlier analysis of approximately 590 of the donors, most TCR beta V segments appeared in productive rearrangements about 87% or about 30% of the time, broadly matching IMGT annotations. Some IMGT-functional V segments, including TRBV6-2 and TRBV6-3, could not be distinguished by the 87-base-pair reads and were therefore excluded. Because some donors lacked HLA typing at each locus, the association tests relied only on the typed subset. Sequencing depth was assumed to be roughly uniform across donors in the presence/absence analyses, though that assumption may not hold. In a later analysis, HLA-associated TCR beta chains showed more clonal expansion and lower generation probabilities than non-associated chains that were equally common. Only TCR beta chains were sequenced in this cohort, and the absence of alpha or paired-chain data limited detectable features. Several of the top co-occurrence clusters appeared to be linked to parvovirus B19, influenza, CMV and Epstein-Barr virus, according to a later analysis. About 17 rarely observed V segments, including chromosome 9 orphons, were excluded from the earlier analysis of approximately 500 of the donors because counts were too low. The study listed approximately 150 TCR beta chains as associated with cytomegalovirus. A further reported finding was that TCR beta sequences accurately predicted the HLA-A and HLA-B alleles for most subjects in the first cohort. An association between a missense DCLRE1C variant and V-gene and J-gene trimming of TCR beta chains was found in a later genetic analysis and replicated in an independent cohort. Correlated functional status among segregating V segments might be attributable to linkage disequilibrium, but an unknown experimental factor could not be ruled out. In a later analysis, TCR association rates were found to vary across HLA loci, with the most associated TCRs seen for DRB1 alleles and the fewest for HLA-C alleles. In a later genetic analysis, fewer N-insertions in productive TCRs were reported among donors in an Asian-associated ancestry cluster than the approximately 710-donor mean.

The cohort consisted of 600 or so healthy bone marrow donors. Cohort members were all nominally healthy when sampled, although unrecorded immune exposures were likely present. The donor was CMV seropositive and belonged to the group of more than 250 seropositive cohort members. Every donor gave a peripheral blood sample, and the peripheral blood mononuclear cells from that sample were used for TCR beta sequencing. Genomic DNA extraction from the blood cell samples was performed with the Qiagen DNeasy Blood Extraction Kit. Library preparation used the immunoSEQ multiplex PCR assay. For the multiplex PCR, a mixture combining 60 forward primers for TCR Vbeta segments and 13 reverse primers for TCR Jbeta segments was used. A multiplex PCR assay on genomic DNA amplified the CDR3 region of rearranged TCR beta genes. The Illumina HiSeq System was used to sequence the amplified TCR beta libraries as 87-base-pair reads. The original pipeline was this. Across the 500 to 850 repertoires, a later analysis counted some 81 million unique TCR beta chains, roughly 11 million of which were shared by at least two donors. To remove PCR and sequencing errors, raw reads were error-corrected and collapsed into unique sequences using a nearest-neighbor algorithm that merged closely related sequences. Alignment of CDR3 sequences to IMGT reference sequences was used to assign V, D and J gene segments. Each retained sequence needed at least a six-nucleotide match to both a V gene segment and a J gene segment. Rearrangements were called productive when the CDR3 lacked stop codons and stayed in frame with V and J; all others were non-productive. Following IMGT convention, CDR3 was defined as the stretch from the second conserved V-encoded cysteine up to the conserved J-encoded phenylalanine. In an earlier analysis of roughly 610 of the donors, sequences lacking an unambiguous match to a single V gene segment were excluded. An earlier analysis of fewer than 750 of the donors classified V segments as functional when productive rearrangements were above 56.7% and as segregating when the standard deviation between donors was above 5%. A statistical classification framework was developed to diagnose cytomegalovirus status using the catalog of TCR beta chain sequences. In a later analysis, TCR nucleotide sequences were compared against IMGT/GENE-DB human TR gene sequences so that V and J genes could be assigned. In a later analysis, CDR3 sequences and most-parsimonious VDJ recombination scenarios were assigned using the TCRdist pipeline. In a later analysis, each TCR beta chain was defined by its CDR3 amino acid sequence together with its V-gene family, and reads without a unique V-gene family were excluded. A later analysis removed 592 highly shared, low-generation-probability nucleotide sequences to deal with suspected cross-contamination and a sequencing artifact. For each public chain, a later analysis derived a clonal expansion index from normalized ranks of inferred template counts within each repertoire. Generation probabilities in a later analysis came from a VDJ recombination model fitted to out-of-frame rearrangements, and those results were checked against IGoR. A later analysis scored TCR-TCR, TCR-HLA and TCR-CMV co-occurrence with hypergeometric tests, applying a repertoire-size bias correction to TCR pairs. To estimate false discovery rates, a later analysis permuted the HLA or CMV assignments 20 times. In a later analysis, co-occurring TCRs were grouped with DBSCAN, and TCRdist sequence similarity was added when clustering was performed within HLA-allele-positive subsets. Repertoires with fewer than 30,000 or more than 120,000 public chains were left out of co-occurrence clustering, as were four to six repertoires with anomalous nucleotide sharing. TCRdb obtained this table from immuneACCESS and retained in-frame rearrangements with V and J assigned. These tables miss some clones; where compared with another copy, unresolved V genes account for less than half of the shortfall, and the remainder is unexplained. V, J and clone size reflect that table, while D and trimming were determined from the DNA. For this sample the table gives about 170,000 clones, of which around 73% were detected only once. The ten biggest clones cover 5.4% of the sample.

Concerning this clone itself: No cognate antigen has been identified for it. No much larger clone exists at a distance of one base, and base qualities are not known.

Trimming removed 1 base from V and 0 bases from J; the gene matches leave 4 bases unexplained. There are 16 amino acids in the CDR3, from cysteine to phenylalanine inclusive. Only the CDR3 portion is preserved as DNA: 48 bases, with reading frame beginning at the first base. The CDR1 and CDR2 encoded by the germline V gene are SGHTA and FQGNSA. The TCR sequence derives from a woman aged 18-35 years in good health and CMV-seropositive. The sequencing input was PBMCs. Recombination connected TRBV7-2 to TRBJ2-3; TRBD1 aligns with 7 central bases. In nucleotide form, the sequence is TGTGCCAGCAGCTTAGTAAGGGGGCCAAGCACAGATACGCAGTATTTT. It specifies CASSLVRGPSTDTQYF.